One T cell receptor (beta chain) is described in this entry. Antigen specificity is unknown. This specimen comes from a study of T cells after yellow fever vaccination. V was clipped by 0 bases and J by 8 bases; unmatched bases: 8. This CDR3 is 15 amino acids long. The V gene's germline CDR1 is DFQATT and CDR2 SNEGSKA (reference sequence). Findings and caveats of the study: The CD4 and CD8 compartments had a small share of their clonotypes in common.

TCRdb recomputed calls from the 5' RACE reads with MiXCR, one row per CDR3 protein. Altogether approximately 550,000 distinct CDR3 sequences are present, approximately 21% being singletons, with the ten largest covering around an eighth. Sequencing used PBMCs, obtained 15 days after the yellow fever booster vaccination. This clonotype originated in a man between 25 and 39 years old who received the YFV17D yellow fever vaccine. This chain uses TRBV20-1 with TRBJ2-3; 10 bases are a match to TRBD2. The CDR3 sequence: CSARDQREGRPTQYF. In nucleotides, the CDR3 is TGCAGTGCTAGAGACCAGCGGGAGGGCCGACCTACGCAGTATTTT.